The following is a TCR beta chain sequence with its context. Its cognate antigen has yet to be identified. No base qualities exist here, and no much larger clone lies one base off it. The germline V gene gives CDR1 as SGHTA and CDR2 as FQGNSA. Spanning cysteine to phenylalanine, the CDR3 consists of 14 amino acids. CDR3 DNA only is kept here, 42 bases in frame from base 1. The V end loses 3 bases and the J end loses 4 bases, and a stretch of 11 bases separates them. These data come from a study of T cell repertoires in cytomegalovirus infection (dated 2019 in TCRdb). With respect to the entire study: The HLA type of each donor mattered for the analysis, because public TCR beta signatures pointed to carriage of CMV infection along with the matching HLA type.

Sequencing was performed on an Illumina HiSeq 1500. Using fastp at Q25 and MiXCR, TCRdb reprocessed the public reads and kept productive beta chains. Rows merge per CDR3 protein into single entries with the most common DNA and genes. This sample gives approximately 290,000 distinct CDR3 sequences in total; roughly 24% of them show up just once. Around 14% of the sample rests with the top ten. General findings and caveats noted by the study authors: In both this cohort and an independent roughly 400-donor cohort, the cumulative frequency of public TCR beta family members distinguished carriers of CMV infection plus the relevant HLA type. The ex vivo response was dominated by HLA-C-restricted CMV-specific TCR beta clonotypes, which also provided the single most frequent clonotype in two of eight donors.

The sequence was obtained from a human donor in good health (CMV status not recorded). Some clones in this sample may be carry-over from other donors' samples. The sample consisted of PBMCs. Here the chain combines TRBV7-2 and TRBJ2-3, with TRBD2 as a weak D call on 5 bases. The CDR3 sequence is CASSFIRGADTQYF. The sequenced DNA: TGTGCCAGCAGCTTTATTCGGGGTGCAGATACGCAGTATTTT.